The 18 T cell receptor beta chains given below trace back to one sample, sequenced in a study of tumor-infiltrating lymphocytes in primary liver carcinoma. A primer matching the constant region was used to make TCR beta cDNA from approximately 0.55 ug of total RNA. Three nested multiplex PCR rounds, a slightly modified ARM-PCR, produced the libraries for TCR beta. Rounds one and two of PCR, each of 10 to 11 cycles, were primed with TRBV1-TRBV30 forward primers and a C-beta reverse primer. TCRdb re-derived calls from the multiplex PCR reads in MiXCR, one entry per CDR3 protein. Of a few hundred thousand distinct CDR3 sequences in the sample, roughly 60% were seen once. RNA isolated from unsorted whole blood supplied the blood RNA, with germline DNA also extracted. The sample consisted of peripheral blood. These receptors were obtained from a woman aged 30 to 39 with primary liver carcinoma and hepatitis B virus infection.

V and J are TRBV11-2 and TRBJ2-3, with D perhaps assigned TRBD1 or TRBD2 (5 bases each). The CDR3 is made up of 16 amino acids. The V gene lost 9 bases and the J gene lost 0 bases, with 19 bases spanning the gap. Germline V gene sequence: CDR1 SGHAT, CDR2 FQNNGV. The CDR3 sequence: CASRLVPEGSTDTQYF. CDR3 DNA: TGTGCCAGTAGATTAGTTCCAGAGGGGAGCACAGATACGCAGTATTTT.

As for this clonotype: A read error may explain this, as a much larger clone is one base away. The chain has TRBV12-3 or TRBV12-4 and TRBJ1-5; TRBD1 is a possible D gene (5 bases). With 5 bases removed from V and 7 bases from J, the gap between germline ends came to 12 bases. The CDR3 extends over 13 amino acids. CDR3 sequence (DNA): TGTGCCAGCAGTACGGACAAGGGGCAGCCCCAGCATTTT. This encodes CASSTDKGQPQHF.

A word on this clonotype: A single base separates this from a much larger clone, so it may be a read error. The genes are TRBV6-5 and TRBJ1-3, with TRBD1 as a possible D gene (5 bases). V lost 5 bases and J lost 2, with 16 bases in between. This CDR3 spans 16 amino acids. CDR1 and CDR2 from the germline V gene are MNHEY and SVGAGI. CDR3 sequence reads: CASSKWDARPGNTIYF. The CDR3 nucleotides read TGTGCCAGCAGTAAGTGGGACGCTCGCCCTGGAAACACCATATATTTT.

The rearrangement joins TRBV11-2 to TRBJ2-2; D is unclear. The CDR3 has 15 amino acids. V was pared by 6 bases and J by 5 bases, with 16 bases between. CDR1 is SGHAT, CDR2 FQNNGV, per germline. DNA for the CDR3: TGTGCCAGCAGTTTACTGTTGGCTAAGACCGGGGAGCTGTTTTTT. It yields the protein CASSLLLAKTGELFF.

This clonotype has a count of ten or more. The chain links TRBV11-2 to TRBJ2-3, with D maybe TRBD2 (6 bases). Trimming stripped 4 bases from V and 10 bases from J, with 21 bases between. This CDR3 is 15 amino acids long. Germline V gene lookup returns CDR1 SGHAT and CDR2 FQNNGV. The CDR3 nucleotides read TGTGCCAGCAGCTCCGGTGGGACTCCCCCCCGTGCGCAGTATTTT. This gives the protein CASSSGGTPPRAQYF.

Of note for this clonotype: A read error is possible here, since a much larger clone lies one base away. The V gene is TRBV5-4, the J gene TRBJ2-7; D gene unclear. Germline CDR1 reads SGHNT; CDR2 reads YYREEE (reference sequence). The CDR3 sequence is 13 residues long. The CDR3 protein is CASSKGFFYERYF. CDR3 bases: TGTGCCAGCAGCAAAGGATTTTTCTACGAGCGGTACTTC.

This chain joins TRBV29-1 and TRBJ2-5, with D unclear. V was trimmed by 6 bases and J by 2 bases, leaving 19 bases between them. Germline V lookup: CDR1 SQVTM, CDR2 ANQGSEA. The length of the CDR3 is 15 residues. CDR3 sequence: CSVTRGALSQETQYF. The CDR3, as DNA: TGCAGCGTCACCAGAGGAGCCCTTTCACAAGAGACCCAGTACTTC.

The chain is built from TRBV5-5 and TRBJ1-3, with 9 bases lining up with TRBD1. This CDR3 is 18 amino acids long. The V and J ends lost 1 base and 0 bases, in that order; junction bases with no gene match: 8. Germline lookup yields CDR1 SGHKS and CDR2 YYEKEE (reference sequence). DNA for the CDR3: TGTGCCAGCAGCTTGCCCGGGACAGGGACACTCTCTGGAAACACCATATATTTT. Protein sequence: CASSLPGTGTLSGNTIYF.

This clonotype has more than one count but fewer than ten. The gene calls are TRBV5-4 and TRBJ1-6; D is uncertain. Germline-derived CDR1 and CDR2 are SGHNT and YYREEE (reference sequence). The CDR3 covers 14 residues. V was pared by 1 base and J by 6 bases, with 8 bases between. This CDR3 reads CASSLRAVNSPLHF. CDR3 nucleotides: TGTGCCAGCAGCTTGAGGGCAGTTAATTCACCCCTCCACTTT.

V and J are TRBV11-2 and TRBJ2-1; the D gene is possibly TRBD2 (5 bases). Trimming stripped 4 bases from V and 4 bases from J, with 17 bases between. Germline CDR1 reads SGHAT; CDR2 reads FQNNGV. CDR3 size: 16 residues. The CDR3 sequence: CASSWAGAETYNEQFF. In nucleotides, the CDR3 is TGTGCCAGCAGCTGGGCGGGTGCAGAAACATACAATGAGCAGTTCTTC.

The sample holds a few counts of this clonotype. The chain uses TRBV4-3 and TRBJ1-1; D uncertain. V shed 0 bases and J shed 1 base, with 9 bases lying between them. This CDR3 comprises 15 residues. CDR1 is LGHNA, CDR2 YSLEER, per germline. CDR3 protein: CASSQDGRANTEAFF. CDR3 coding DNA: TGCGCCAGCAGCCAAGATGGTCGGGCGAACACTGAAGCTTTCTTT.

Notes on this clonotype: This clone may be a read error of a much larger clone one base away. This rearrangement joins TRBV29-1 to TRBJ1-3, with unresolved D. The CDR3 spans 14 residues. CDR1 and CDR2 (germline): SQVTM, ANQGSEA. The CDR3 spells CGVAPQTAGNTIYF. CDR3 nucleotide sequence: TGCGGCGTTGCCCCCCAGACGGCTGGAAACACCATATATTTT.

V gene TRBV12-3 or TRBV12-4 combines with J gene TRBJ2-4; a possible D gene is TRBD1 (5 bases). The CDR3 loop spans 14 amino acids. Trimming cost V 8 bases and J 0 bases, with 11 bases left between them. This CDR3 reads CASSGFQAKNIQYF. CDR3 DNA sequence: TGTGCCAGCTCAGGGTTTCAAGCCAAAAACATTCAGTACTTC.

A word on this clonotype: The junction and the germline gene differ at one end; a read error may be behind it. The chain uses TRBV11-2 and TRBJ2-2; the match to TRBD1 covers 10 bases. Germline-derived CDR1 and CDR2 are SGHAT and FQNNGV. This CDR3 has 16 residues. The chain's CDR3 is CARTPRQGANAGELFF. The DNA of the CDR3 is TGTGCAAGGACCCCAAGACAGGGGGCGAACGCCGGGGAGCTGTTTTTT.

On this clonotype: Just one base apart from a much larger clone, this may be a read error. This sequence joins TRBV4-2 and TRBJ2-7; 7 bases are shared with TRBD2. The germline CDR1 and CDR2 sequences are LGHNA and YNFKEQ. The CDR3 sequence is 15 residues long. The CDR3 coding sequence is TGTGCCAGCAGCCAAGACGGGGGAGGGCCAGACGATCAGTACTTC. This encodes CASSQDGGGPDDQYF.

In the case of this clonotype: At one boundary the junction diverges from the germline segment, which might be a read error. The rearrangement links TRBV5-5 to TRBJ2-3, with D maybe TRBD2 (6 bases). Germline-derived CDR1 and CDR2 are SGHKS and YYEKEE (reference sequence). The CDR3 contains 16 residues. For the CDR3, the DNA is TGTGCCAACAGCGTGGACCTAGGCGGGGCCACAGATACGCAGTATTTT. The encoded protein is CANSVDLGGATDTQYF. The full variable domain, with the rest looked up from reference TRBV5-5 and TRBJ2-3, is DAGVTQSPTHLIKTRGQQVTLRCSPISGHKSVSWYQQVLGQGPQFIFQYYEKEERGRGNFPDRFSARQFPNYSSELNVNALLLGDSALYLCANSVDLGGATDTQYFGPGTRLTVL.

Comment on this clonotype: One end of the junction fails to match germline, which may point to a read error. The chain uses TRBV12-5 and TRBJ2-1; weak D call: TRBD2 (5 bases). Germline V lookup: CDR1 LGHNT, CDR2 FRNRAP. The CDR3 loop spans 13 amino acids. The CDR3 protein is CTSGLGPGDEQFF. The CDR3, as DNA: TGTACTAGTGGTTTAGGGCCCGGGGATGAGCAGTTCTTC.

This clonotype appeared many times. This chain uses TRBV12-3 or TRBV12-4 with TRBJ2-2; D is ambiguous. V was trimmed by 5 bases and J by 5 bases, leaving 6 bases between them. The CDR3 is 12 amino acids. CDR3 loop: CASSRETGELFF. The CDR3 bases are TGTGCCAGCAGTCGTGAAACCGGGGAGCTGTTTTTT.